This T cell receptor beta chain is from a study of cytomegalovirus exposure and HLA in healthy donors. 13 Jbeta primers and 60 Vbeta primers were used for the PCR. Libraries were prepared by immunoSEQ multiplex PCR; TCRdb keeps only in-frame clonotypes and omits some of them. The table records tens of thousands of clones, around 80% of them present only once. This clone was seen only once. Its antigen is still unknown. Study-wide results and limits: Another analysis was done later, and it associated approximately 15,000 TCR beta sequences with HLA alleles at 0.05 false discovery rate. Many donors carried some public TCRs, although rarity characterized most TCR sequences.

CDR3 size: 14 residues. Germline V gene lookup returns CDR1 SEHNR and CDR2 FQNEAQ (reference sequence). Trimming shortened V by 1 base and J by 6 bases, and 10 bases separated the two germline ends. The sample consisted of PBMCs. The receptor's source is a man aged 35 to 55 in good health and CMV-seronegative. V gene TRBV7-9 combines with J gene TRBJ2-1; D not resolved. Here the CDR3 reads CASSLESSSNEQFF. The CDR3 region has the DNA TGTGCCAGCAGCTTAGAAAGCTCATCCAATGAGCAGTTCTTC.